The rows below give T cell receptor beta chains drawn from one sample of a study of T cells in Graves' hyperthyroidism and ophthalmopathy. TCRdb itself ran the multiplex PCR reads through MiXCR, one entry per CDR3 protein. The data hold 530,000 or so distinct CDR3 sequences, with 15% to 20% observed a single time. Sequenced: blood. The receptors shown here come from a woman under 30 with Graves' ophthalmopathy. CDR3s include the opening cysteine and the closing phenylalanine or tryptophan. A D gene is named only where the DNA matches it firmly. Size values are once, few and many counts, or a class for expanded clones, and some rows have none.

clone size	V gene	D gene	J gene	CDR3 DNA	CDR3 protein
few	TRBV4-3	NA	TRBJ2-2	TGCGCCAGCAGCCAAGTTCGGGGGCAGCCGAACACCGGGGAGCTGTTTTTT	CASSQVRGQPNTGELFF
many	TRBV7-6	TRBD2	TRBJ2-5	TGTGCCAGCAGCTCGGGACTAGCGGGAGAGACCCAGTACTTC	CASSSGLAGETQYF
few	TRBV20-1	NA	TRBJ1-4	TGCAGTGCTAGAGTCGGGGGGACTAATGAAAAACTGTTTTTT	CSARVGGTNEKLFF
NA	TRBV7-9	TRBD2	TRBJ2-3	TGTGCCAGCAGCTTAGCTGGATTAGCGGGAGGGATCACAGATACGCAGTATTTT	CASSLAGLAGGITDTQYF
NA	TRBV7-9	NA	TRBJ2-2	TGTGCCAGCAGCGCTACCGTCTCGAGAAGCCGACTATCCGGGGAGCTGTTTTTT	CASSATVSRSRLSGELFF
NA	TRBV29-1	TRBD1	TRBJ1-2	TGCAGCGGGAGGACAGGGGTGGGGAACACCTTC	CSGRTGVGNTF
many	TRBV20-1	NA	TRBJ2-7	TGCAGTGCTAAGGGACCAACTCCAACCTACGAGCAGTACTTC	CSAKGPTPTYEQYF
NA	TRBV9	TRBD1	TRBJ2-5	TGTGCCAGCAGCGGGACACGGACAGGGGCAACGGAGACCCAGTACTTC	CASSGTRTGATETQYF
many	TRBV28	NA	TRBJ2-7	TGTGCCAGCAGTTTAGAAGACGGCCGCTCCTACGAGCAGTACTTC	CASSLEDGRSYEQYF
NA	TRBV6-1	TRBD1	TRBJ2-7	TGTGCCAGCAGTGGGGCGGACAGGGCCCACGAGCAGTACTTC	CASSGADRAHEQYF
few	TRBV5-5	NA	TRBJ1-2	TGTGCCAGCAGTTGGGGACGGATAAAACTCTATGGCTACACCTTC	CASSWGRIKLYGYTF
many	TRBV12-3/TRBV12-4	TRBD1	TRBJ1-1	TGTGCCAGCAGTACGACAGGGGGCGCGAAGGCTGAAGCTTTCTTT	CASSTTGGAKAEAFF
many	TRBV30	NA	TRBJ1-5	TGTGCCTGGAGTTTGGGGGGAAGCAATCAGCCCCAGCATTTT	CAWSLGGSNQPQHF
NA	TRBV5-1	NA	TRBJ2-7	TGCGCCAGCAGCCCAGGACGGTCCCACAACGAGCAGTACTTC	CASSPGRSHNEQYF
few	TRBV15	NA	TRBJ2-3	TGTGCCACCAGCAGAGATTTCGGGGGAGATACGCAGTATTTT	CATSRDFGGDTQYF
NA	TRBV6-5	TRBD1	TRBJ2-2	TGTGCCTGCAGTTCCGGGACAGGGGCGACCGGGGAGCTGTTTTTT	CACSSGTGATGELFF
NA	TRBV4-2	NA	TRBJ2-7	TGTGCCAGCAGCCAAGTGGGGGGTTTATACGAGCAGTACTTC	CASSQVGGLYEQYF
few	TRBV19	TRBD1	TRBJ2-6	TGTGCCAGTAGCCCTACCGGAGGGCAGGGGGCCTATGGGGCCAACGTCCTGACTTTC	CASSPTGGQGAYGANVLTF
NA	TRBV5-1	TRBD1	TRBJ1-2	TGCGCCAGCAGCTTCACAGGGGGCCATGGCTACACCTTC	CASSFTGGHGYTF
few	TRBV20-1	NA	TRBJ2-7	TGCAGTTCCCCCCGGGGACTCAATTACGAGCAGTACTTC	CSSPRGLNYEQYF
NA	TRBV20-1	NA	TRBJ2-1	TGCAGTGCTAGAGATGGTGGGGGGCCCGAGCAGTTCTTC	CSARDGGGPEQFF
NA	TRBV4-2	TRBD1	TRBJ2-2	TGTGCCAGCACAGACAGGGTGGGGGTTACCGGGGAGCTGTTTTTT	CASTDRVGVTGELFF
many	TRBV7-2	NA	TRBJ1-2	TGTGCCAGCAGCTTAGTGGAGAGCTATGGCTACACCTTC	CASSLVESYGYTF
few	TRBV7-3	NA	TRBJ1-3	TGTGCCAGCAGCTTAAGGCCGTTGAACAGGGCACTGGAAAACACCATATATTTT	CASSLRPLNRALENTIYF
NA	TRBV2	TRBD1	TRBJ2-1	TGTGCCAGCAGTGAAGTGGGAGGACAGGGCCGTGAGCAGTTCTTC	CASSEVGGQGREQFF
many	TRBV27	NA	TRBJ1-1	TGTGCCAGCAGTTTATCGCCAGGGGTCGGTACTGAAGCTTTCTTT	CASSLSPGVGTEAFF
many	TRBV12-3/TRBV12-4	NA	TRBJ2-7	TGTGCCAGCAGTTTAAGTGAAACCTACGAGCAGTACTTC	CASSLSETYEQYF
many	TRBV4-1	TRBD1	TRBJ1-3	TGTGCCAGCAGCCAGGGGGGAGGAAACACCATATATTTT	CASSQGGGNTIYF
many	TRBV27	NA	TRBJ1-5	TGTGCCAGCAGTTCCCGCCCCGCAGGGGACAATCAGCCCCAGCATTTT	CASSSRPAGDNQPQHF
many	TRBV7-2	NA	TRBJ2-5	TGTGCCAGCAGGTCGACTGTGTACCAAGAGACCCAGTACTTC	CASRSTVYQETQYF
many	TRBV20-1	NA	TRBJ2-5	TGCAGTGCTAGGGGGCCTTTCGGAGGGAACGTAGAGACCCAGTACTTC	CSARGPFGGNVETQYF
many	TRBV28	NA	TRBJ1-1	TGTGCCAGCAGTTTACCGGGGGCTGGTACTGAAGCTTTCTTT	CASSLPGAGTEAFF
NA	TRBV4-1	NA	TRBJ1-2	TGCGCCAGCAGCCAAGTTCGTCTGGGGATGGGTGGCTACACCTTC	CASSQVRLGMGGYTF
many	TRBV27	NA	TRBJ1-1	TGTGCCAGCAGTTTACGAGGACACACTGACACTGAAGCTTTCTTT	CASSLRGHTDTEAFF
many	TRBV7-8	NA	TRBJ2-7	TGTGCCAGCAGCGGAGACAGTTCCCCCTACGAGCAGTACTTC	CASSGDSSPYEQYF
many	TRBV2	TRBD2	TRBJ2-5	TGTGCCAGCAGTGAATGGAGCGGGGGGAAAGAGACCCAGTACTTC	CASSEWSGGKETQYF
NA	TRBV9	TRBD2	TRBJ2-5	TGTGCCAGCAGCGCGCCGGGAGGTTCGGAGACCCAGTACTTC	CASSAPGGSETQYF
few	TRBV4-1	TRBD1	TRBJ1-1	TGCGCCAGCAGCCAAGGCGCCGGGACAGGCTGGACTGAAGCTTTCTTT	CASSQGAGTGWTEAFF
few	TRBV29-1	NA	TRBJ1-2	TGCAGCGTTCGCCTGACGGACCTTTATGGCTACACCTTC	CSVRLTDLYGYTF
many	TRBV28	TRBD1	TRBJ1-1	TGTGCCAGCAGTCCTTCGGACAGGGACACTGAAGCTTTCTTT	CASSPSDRDTEAFF
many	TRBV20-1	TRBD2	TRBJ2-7	TGCAGTGCTGGGGGACTAGCGGGAGTAAGCGAGCAGTACTTC	CSAGGLAGVSEQYF
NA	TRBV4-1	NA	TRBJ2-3	TGCGCCAGCAGCCCTACAGGGTTGGGGACAGATACGCAGTATTTT	CASSPTGLGTDTQYF
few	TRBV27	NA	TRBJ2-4	TGTGCCAGCAGCCCCGCCGCCAAAAACATTCAGTACTTC	CASSPAAKNIQYF
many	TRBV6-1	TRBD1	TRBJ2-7	TGTGCCAGCAGGAATAACGCCGGGACAGGGATATACGAGCAGTACTTC	CASRNNAGTGIYEQYF
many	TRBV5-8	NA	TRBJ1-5	TGTGCCAGCAGCTTTCTAGGGGTCTCCACCAGCAATCAGCCCCAGCATTTT	CASSFLGVSTSNQPQHF
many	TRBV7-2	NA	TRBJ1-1	TGTGCCAGCAGCTTAGCGCGGGGGCGAGGCACTGAAGCTTTCTTT	CASSLARGRGTEAFF
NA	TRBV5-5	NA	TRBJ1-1	TGTGCCAGCCTGAAGGGTAGTCTGGAAGCTTTCTTT	CASLKGSLEAFF